Presented here are 17 T cell receptor beta chains from one specimen sequenced in a study of blood T cell repertoires in COVID-19. The method was immunoSEQ multiplex PCR; TCRdb's version includes in-frame clones alone and lacks a portion of them. The table includes roughly 99,000 clones, 84% detected once. The sequenced sample was peripheral blood. The receptors shown here come from a human donor in a cohort sampled during active COVID-19.

V is TRBV11-2 and J is TRBJ1-1, with 8 bases identical to TRBD1. Germline loops: CDR1 SGHAT, CDR2 FQNNGV. The CDR3 is 14 residues long. Germline trimming cut 10 bases from V and 1 base from J; bases unmatched to any gene: 8. CDR3 in amino acids: CATKTGTGNTEAFF. For the CDR3, the DNA is TGTGCCACCAAAACCGGGACAGGGAACACTGAAGCTTTCTTT.

This sequence joins TRBV30 and TRBJ1-1; 8 nucleotides align to TRBD1. Germline CDR1 and CDR2: GTSNPN and SVGIG (reference sequence). With 2 bases clipped from V and 11 bases from J, the junction kept 4 bases outside the gene matches. CDR3 length equals 11 residues. DNA for the CDR3: TGTGCCTGGAGTATGACAGGGGATGCTTTCTTT. Translation gives CAWSMTGDAFF. Full variable domain (rest looked up from reference TRBV30 and TRBJ1-1): SQTIHQWPATLVQPVGSPLSLECTVEGTSNPNLYWYRQAAGRGLQLLFYSVGIGQISSEVPQNLSASRPQDRQFILSSKKLLLSDSGFYLCAWSMTGDAFFGQGTRLTVV.

This chain connects TRBV6-1 to TRBJ2-3; 10 bases fit TRBD1. Germline assignment: CDR1 MNHNS and CDR2 SASEGT. This CDR3 is 15 amino acids long. Trimming removed 2 bases from V and 7 bases from J; junction bases left unmatched: 6. The CDR3 DNA reads TGTGCCAGCAGTGAATCGACAGGGGGCCGTCATACGCAGTATTTT. This codes for CASSESTGGRHTQYF.

The gene calls are TRBV19 and TRBJ1-6; 7 bases are shared with TRBD1. J lost 7 bases, V lost 5 bases, and 5 bases had no gene match. Germline V gene sequence: CDR1 LNHDA, CDR2 SQIVND (reference sequence). The CDR3 has 14 amino acids. The CDR3 loop reads CASSPGQINSPLHF. In DNA form, the CDR3 reads TGTGCCAGTAGTCCGGGACAGATAAATTCACCCCTCCACTTT.

The chain employs TRBV6-2 or TRBV6-3 and TRBJ2-1, with 7 bases fitting TRBD2. CDR1 is MNHEY and CDR2 is SVGEGT in the germline V gene. Trimming removed 0 bases from V and 7 bases from J; junction bases left unmatched: 6. The CDR3 loop spans 15 amino acids. CDR3 DNA sequence: TGTGCCAGCAGTTACTCGATCCAGCGGGGTAATGAGCAGTTCTTC. Protein sequence: CASSYSIQRGNEQFF.

The gene calls are TRBV3-1 (or the pseudogene TRBV3-2) and TRBJ2-2, with a tentative D call TRBD2 (6 bases). CDR1 and CDR2 (germline): LGHDT, YNNKEL (reference sequence). V lost 4 bases and J 4 bases, leaving 10 bases between the germline ends. CDR3 length equals 14 residues. CDR3 region: CASSLSGLTGELFF. In DNA form, the CDR3 reads TGTGCCAGCAGCCTTAGCGGCCTCACCGGGGAGCTGTTTTTT.

J is TRBJ2-2 and V is TRBV6-2 or TRBV6-3; possible D gene TRBD2, 7 bases. Deletions cut 5 bases from V and 7 bases from J, with 11 bases between. The CDR3 runs 13 residues. Germline V gene data show CDR1 as MNHEY and CDR2 as SVGEGT. CDR3 in amino acids: CASSGLGGGELFF. CDR3 nucleotides: TGTGCCAGCAGTGGACTAGGGGGCGGGGAGCTGTTTTTT.

The genes are TRBV12-3 or TRBV12-4 and TRBJ1-2; D unresolved. V gave up 7 bases and J gave up 4 bases, with 13 bases separating them. The CDR3 spans 13 residues. CDR3 nucleotide sequence: TGTGCCAGCACCGCGGAATCCCCCTATGGCTACACCTTC. Translating gives CASTAESPYGYTF.

The CDR3 protein is CASSSRTSGNNEQFF. The CDR3 DNA follows: TGCGCCAGCAGCTCCCGGACTAGCGGAAACAATGAGCAGTTCTTC. This chain links TRBV5-1 with TRBJ2-1; the match to TRBD2 covers 10 bases. The CDR3 runs 15 residues. From germline, CDR1 is SGHRS and CDR2 YFSETQ. Trimming cost V 3 bases and J 5 bases; bases outside gene matches: 5.

This chain links TRBV7-2 with TRBJ1-4; tentatively, D is TRBD1 (6 bases). V was clipped by 1 base and J by 7 bases, with 13 bases between them. This CDR3 comprises 15 residues. The germline CDR1 and CDR2 sequences are SGHTA and FQGNSA. The CDR3 DNA is TGTGCCAGCAGCTTAGTGGGGCAGGGGAGTGAAAAACTGTTTTTT. This codes for CASSLVGQGSEKLFF. Full variable domain (missing parts from reference TRBV7-2 and TRBJ1-4): GAGVSQSPSNKVTEKGKDVELRCDPISGHTALYWYRQSLGQGLEFLIYFQGNSAPDKSGLPSDRFSAERTGGSVSTLTIQRTQQEDSAVYLCASSLVGQGSEKLFFGSGTQLSVL.

The rearrangement uses TRBV20-1 and TRBJ2-7; D possibly corresponds to TRBD2 (6 bases). With 3 bases removed from V and 2 bases from J, the gap between germline ends came to 11 bases. This CDR3 contains 13 residues. From germline, CDR1 is DFQATT and CDR2 SNEGSKA (reference sequence). CDR3 DNA sequence: TGCAGTGCTAGTGGGGCGGGGCCCTACGAGCAGTACGTC. Amino acids: CSASGAGPYEQYV.

Many counts were recorded for this clone. This sequence joins TRBV19 and TRBJ1-5; TRBD1 aligns across 8 bases. The V gene's germline CDR1 is LNHDA and CDR2 SQIVND (reference sequence). Trimming removed 5 bases from V and 5 bases from J; junction bases left unmatched: 5. The length of the CDR3 is 14 residues. The CDR3 loop reads CASSFGRGHQPQHF. The CDR3 DNA sequence: TGTGCCAGTAGTTTTGGCAGGGGGCATCAGCCCCAGCATTTT.

This chain joins TRBV7-9 and TRBJ1-4, with TRBD1 as a possible D gene (5 bases). Looked up from germline, CDR1 is SEHNR and CDR2 is FQNEAQ (reference sequence). V gave up 2 bases and J gave up 2 bases, with 21 bases separating them. The CDR3 has 19 amino acids. The CDR3 nucleotides read TGTGCCAGCAGCTTAACGTTAGGGGCGAAAGATACGACTAATGAAAAACTGTTTTTT. The encoded protein is CASSLTLGAKDTTNEKLFF.

V is TRBV4-1 and J is TRBJ1-5; 11 nucleotides line up with TRBD1. CDR3 length: 16 amino acids. V shed 1 base, J shed 7 bases, and the junction held 6 bases outside the gene matches. CDR1 and CDR2 (germline): MGHRA, YSYEKL. CDR3 coding DNA: TGCGCCAGCAGCCAAGGCGGGACAGGGGGGAGACAGCCCCAGCATTTT. This translates into CASSQGGTGGRQPQHF.

The genes are TRBV9 and TRBJ2-3, with 13 bases aligning to TRBD2. Germline trimming cut 4 bases from V and 3 bases from J; bases unmatched to any gene: 2. This CDR3 has 15 amino acids. The germline gives CDR1 SGDLS, CDR2 YYNGEE. CDR3 sequence: CASSPGLAGTDTQYF. CDR3 sequence (DNA): TGTGCCAGCAGCCCGGGACTAGCGGGGACAGATACGCAGTATTTT. Together with reference TRBV9 and TRBJ2-3, the CDR3 gives the full variable domain: DSGVTQTPKHLITATGQRVTLRCSPRSGDLSVYWYQQSLDQGLQFLIQYYNGEERAKGNILERFSAQQFPDLHSELNLSSLELGDSALYFCASSPGLAGTDTQYFGPGTRLTVL.

This chain joins TRBV7-2 and TRBJ2-3, with 8 positions matching TRBD2. Germline V gene lookup returns CDR1 SGHTA and CDR2 FQGNSA. This CDR3 is built from 16 residues. The ends lost 4 bases at V and 4 bases at J; junction bases unmatched: 10. The CDR3 reads CASSSVAGLSPDTQYF. In nucleotides, the CDR3 is TGTGCCAGCAGCTCAGTAGCGGGACTCAGCCCAGATACGCAGTATTTT.

This chain joins TRBV28 and TRBJ1-1; D unclear. V was trimmed by 3 bases and J by 5 bases, leaving 13 bases between them. The CDR3 is 14 amino acids. The V gene's germline CDR1 is MDHEN and CDR2 SYDVKM. The chain's CDR3 is CASSLSREWTEAFF. DNA of the CDR3: TGTGCCAGCAGTTTGAGCCGGGAATGGACTGAAGCTTTCTTT.